A single sample gave rise to the 25 T cell receptor beta chains below, sequenced in a study of blood T cell repertoires in COVID-19. Measured with immunoSEQ multiplex PCR; TCRdb has only the in-frame clones, and not every one. The table has 300,000 to 400,000 clones, 88% seen once. The sequenced material came from PBMCs or T cells enriched from blood (not recorded which). These receptors came from a young woman with acute COVID-19.

CDR3 in amino acids: CATSTTGQGSYEQYF. The CDR3 nucleotides are TGTGCCACCAGCACTACAGGACAGGGATCATACGAGCAGTACTTC. The chain combines TRBV15 with TRBJ2-7, with 8 bases fitting TRBD1. The length of the CDR3 is 15 residues. The germline V gene encodes CDR1 LNHNV and CDR2 YYDKDF (reference sequence). V shed 4 bases, J shed 4 bases, and the junction held 9 bases outside the gene matches.

This rearrangement joins TRBV19 to TRBJ1-1; possibly TRBD1 for D (6 bases). The V and J ends lost 8 bases and 0 bases respectively, with 13 bases between them. CDR3 length equals 14 residues. Germline CDR1 is LNHDA and CDR2 is SQIVND (reference sequence). As DNA, the CDR3 is TGTGCCAGTGGGGGGGCATTCATGAACACTGAAGCTTTCTTT. Translating gives CASGGAFMNTEAFF. Full variable domain (missing parts from reference TRBV19 and TRBJ1-1): DGGITQSPKYLFRKEGQNVTLSCEQNLNHDAMYWYRQDPGQGLRLIYYSQIVNDFQKGDIAEGYSVSREKKESFPLTVTSAQKNPTAFYLCASGGAFMNTEAFFGQGTRLTVV.

This chain links TRBV2 with TRBJ2-7; 7 positions agree with TRBD1. Trimming at V came to 6 bases and at J to 0 bases, leaving 8 bases not matched to a gene. Germline CDR1 SNHLY, CDR2 FYNNEI. The CDR3 totals 15 residues. The CDR3 region has the DNA TGTGCCAGCAGATTGGGACAGATTTACTCCTACGAGCAGTACTTC. Protein sequence: CASRLGQIYSYEQYF.

Turning to this clone: Other DNA sequences in the same sample also yield this CDR3. The chain joins TRBV7-9 to TRBJ1-1; 10 bases are a match to TRBD1. Germline V gives CDR1 SEHNR, CDR2 FQNEAQ (reference sequence). V shed 5 bases and J 1 base; nucleotides not matched to a gene: 4. The CDR3 sequence is 15 residues long. The CDR3 loop reads CASSLGQGGNTEAFF. In DNA, the CDR3 is TGTGCCAGCAGCCTAGGACAGGGGGGGAACACTGAAGCTTTCTTT.

The count of this clone is one. The V call is TRBV6-5, the J call TRBJ1-1; D uncertain. Looked up from germline, CDR1 is MNHEY and CDR2 is SVGAGI. The V end lost 2 bases, the J end lost 3 bases, and 10 bases lay between the germline ends. The CDR3 loop spans 14 amino acids. In DNA form, the CDR3 reads TGTGCCAGCAGTTACAGGGCGGGAGACACTGAAGCTTTCTTT. Amino acid sequence: CASSYRAGDTEAFF.

This chain joins TRBV27 and TRBJ2-1, with 8 bases matching TRBD2. Germline loops: CDR1 MNHEY, CDR2 SMNVEV (reference sequence). The CDR3 contains 15 residues. V shed 6 bases, J shed 4 bases, and the junction held 8 bases outside the gene matches. CDR3 nucleotide sequence: TGTGCCAGCAGCCAAACTAGCGGCCTATACAATGAGCAGTTCTTC. This codes for CASSQTSGLYNEQFF.

The chain is built from TRBV19 and TRBJ1-5, with TRBD1 identical over 8 bases. Germline values: CDR1 LNHDA, CDR2 SQIVND (reference sequence). J gave up 1 base and V 1 base, and 3 bases lay outside the gene matches. The CDR3 loop spans 16 amino acids. CDR3 sequence: CASSIGDRLSNQPQHF. CDR3 DNA: TGTGCCAGTAGTATAGGGGACAGGTTGAGCAATCAGCCCCAGCATTTT.

V is TRBV6-5 and J is TRBJ2-2, with D perhaps matching TRBD1 (5 bases). Germline loops: CDR1 MNHEY, CDR2 SVGAGI. V was shortened by 7 bases and J by 5 bases, with 17 bases between the two germline ends. CDR3 size: 15 residues. The CDR3: CASTSSWGGTGELFF. The CDR3 DNA reads as TGTGCCAGCACCTCCTCTTGGGGCGGAACCGGGGAGCTGTTTTTT.

This chain connects TRBV9 to TRBJ2-1; maybe TRBD2 (5 bases). This CDR3 is built from 15 residues. V dropped 6 bases and J dropped 2 bases, with 15 bases sitting between them. Germline V gene sequence: CDR1 SGDLS, CDR2 YYNGEE. CDR3 DNA sequence: TGTGCCAGCACCAAAGCACTAGGGACCTACAATGAGCAGTTCTTC. It codes for CASTKALGTYNEQFF.

This clone came up a few times. This chain joins TRBV30 and TRBJ1-2, with D perhaps matching TRBD1 (6 bases). From germline, CDR1 is GTSNPN and CDR2 SVGIG (reference sequence). This CDR3 has 14 amino acids. Trimming pared 0 bases from V and 4 bases from J, leaving 12 bases between. Here the CDR3 reads CAWSVGGSGYGYTF. For the CDR3, the DNA is TGTGCCTGGAGTGTAGGGGGAAGTGGCTATGGCTACACCTTC.

The chain has TRBV3-1 (or the pseudogene TRBV3-2) and TRBJ2-7; 10 nucleotides match TRBD2. CDR1 is LGHDT and CDR2 is YNNKEL in the germline V gene (reference sequence). V gave up 4 bases and J gave up 0 bases; unmatched junction bases: 0. This CDR3 is 14 amino acids long. The CDR3 region is CASSRLAGSYEQYF. The CDR3 region has the DNA TGTGCCAGCAGCCGACTAGCGGGCTCCTACGAGCAGTACTTC.

The rearrangement joins TRBV11-2 to TRBJ2-1, with TRBD2 matching 7 bases. The ends lost 5 bases at V and 4 bases at J; junction bases unmatched: 5. Germline V gene data show CDR1 as SGHAT and CDR2 as FQNNGV. The CDR3 is 14 residues long. The CDR3 sequence: CASSMGGYYNEQFF. CDR3 bases: TGTGCCAGCAGCATGGGGGGGTATTACAATGAGCAGTTCTTC.

The chain combines TRBV6-4 with TRBJ2-1, with a tentative D call TRBD1 (6 bases). CDR3 size: 15 residues. CDR1 and CDR2 from the germline V gene are MRHNA and SNTAGT. V was pared by 4 bases and J by 6 bases, with 16 bases between. The CDR3 reads CASSAYRDIFNEQFF. The CDR3 bases are TGTGCCAGCAGTGCCTACCGGGACATTTTCAATGAGCAGTTCTTC.

The chain couples TRBV9 to TRBJ2-1; weak D call: TRBD1 (5 bases). Germline loops: CDR1 SGDLS, CDR2 YYNGEE. This CDR3 has 15 amino acids. The ends were cut back, 0 bases at V and 8 bases at J, with 15 bases in the middle. CDR3 residues: CASSVGGSVADEQFF. The CDR3 bases are TGTGCCAGCAGCGTAGGGGGCTCAGTCGCCGATGAGCAGTTCTTC. Combining the CDR3 with reference TRBV9 and TRBJ2-1 gives the whole variable domain DSGVTQTPKHLITATGQRVTLRCSPRSGDLSVYWYQQSLDQGLQFLIQYYNGEERAKGNILERFSAQQFPDLHSELNLSSLELGDSALYFCASSVGGSVADEQFFGPGTRLTVL.

This clone was recorded only once. The genes are TRBV9 and TRBJ1-2, with 10 bases that match TRBD1. The junction had 6 bases not matched to a gene; V was cut back by 2 bases and J by 8 bases. Germline CDR1 reads SGDLS; CDR2 reads YYNGEE. This CDR3 has 14 residues. In DNA form, the CDR3 reads TGTGCCAGCAGCGTGCCCGGGACAGGGGAAGGCTACACCTTC. Encoded protein: CASSVPGTGEGYTF.

The J gene is TRBJ1-2, the V gene TRBV6-5; 7 nucleotides line up with TRBD1. Germline V CDR1 and CDR2: MNHEY, SVGAGI. CDR3 length: 14 amino acids. V shed 2 bases, J shed 4 bases, and the junction held 4 bases outside the gene matches. In DNA, the CDR3 is TGTGCCAGCAGTTACGTGGGACAGTCCTATGGCTACACCTTC. Translated: CASSYVGQSYGYTF.

This chain joins TRBV6-5 and TRBJ1-5; D uncertain. The germline CDR1 and CDR2 sequences are MNHEY and SVGAGI. This CDR3 region has 12 residues. V lost 5 bases, J lost 4 bases, and 6 bases lay in between. The CDR3 region is CASSTLNQPQHF. The CDR3 bases are TGTGCCAGCAGTACCCTAAATCAGCCCCAGCATTTT.

The J gene is TRBJ1-5, the V gene TRBV14; TRBD1 aligns across 7 bases. V shed 2 bases and J 0 bases; nucleotides not matched to a gene: 13. CDR1 and CDR2 (germline): SGHDN, FVKESK. The CDR3 extends over 19 amino acids. The CDR3 nucleotides are TGTGCCAGCAGCCAAATCCCCGACAGGGTTGGTCGTAGCAATCAGCCCCAGCATTTT. The encoded protein is CASSQIPDRVGRSNQPQHF.

V usage is TRBV7-3 and J usage is TRBJ1-6, with D hard to call. Germline CDR1 reads SGHTA; CDR2 reads FQGTGA. This CDR3 spans 16 amino acids. V lost 1 base to trimming and J lost 3 bases, with 10 bases between them. CDR3 protein: CASSLKGAVYNSPLHF. The CDR3 DNA reads as TGTGCCAGCAGCTTAAAGGGAGCGGTCTATAATTCACCCCTCCACTTT.

The chain uses TRBV6-5 and TRBJ1-1; 7 nucleotides align to TRBD1. There are 14 residues in the CDR3. J was trimmed by 4 bases and V by 2 bases; bases with no gene match: 4. CDR1 is MNHEY and CDR2 is SVGAGI in the germline V gene. The CDR3 reads CASSYDRDLTEAFF. Here the CDR3 DNA reads TGTGCCAGCAGTTACGACAGGGACCTCACTGAAGCTTTCTTT.

The chain couples TRBV28 to TRBJ2-1; TRBD2 aligns across 12 bases. CDR3 length equals 14 residues. J was trimmed by 7 bases and V by 4 bases; bases with no gene match: 2. Germline CDR1 is MDHEN and CDR2 is SYDVKM. The CDR3: CASSSGLAGNEQFF. CDR3 bases: TGTGCCAGCAGTTCGGGACTAGCGGGTAATGAGCAGTTCTTC.

This chain links TRBV5-1 with TRBJ2-2; no clear D gene. Deletions cut 0 bases from V and 6 bases from J, with 6 bases between. The CDR3 totals 13 residues. Germline values: CDR1 SGHRS, CDR2 YFSETQ. The chain's CDR3 is CASSLVPPGELFF. CDR3 coding DNA: TGCGCCAGCAGCTTGGTTCCTCCCGGGGAGCTGTTTTTT.

V and J are TRBV5-1 and TRBJ1-1; 11 positions agree with TRBD1. V was pared by 4 bases and J by 6 bases, with 8 bases of the junction left unmatched. There are 15 residues in the CDR3. Germline CDR1 SGHRS, CDR2 YFSETQ. CDR3 nucleotide sequence: TGCGCCAGCAGCGGACAGGGGGCCCCCCTGGCTGAAGCTTTCTTT. It yields the protein CASSGQGAPLAEAFF. The whole variable domain, remainder taken from reference TRBV5-1 and TRBJ1-1, is KAGVTQTPRYLIKTRGQQVTLSCSPISGHRSVSWYQQTPGQGLQFLFEYFSETQRNKGNFPGRFSGRQFSNSRSEMNVSTLELGDSALYLCASSGQGAPLAEAFFGQGTRLTVV.

This CDR3 is CASSLGVGSYEQYF. The CDR3 coding sequence is TGTGCCAGCAGCTTGGGTGTCGGCTCCTACGAGCAGTACTTC. The V gene is TRBV5-4, the J gene TRBJ2-7; D is unclear. Trimming stripped 0 bases from V and 0 bases from J, with 7 bases between. This CDR3 contains 14 residues. Germline V gene lookup returns CDR1 SGHNT and CDR2 YYREEE (reference sequence).

The V gene is TRBV6-1, the J gene TRBJ1-2, with a possible D match to TRBD1 (6 bases). In germline, CDR1 is MNHNS, CDR2 SASEGT. V shed 4 bases and J shed 4 bases, with 16 bases lying between them. This CDR3 spans 15 amino acids. The CDR3 sequence is CASSALQGPAYGYTF. The CDR3 nucleotides read TGTGCCAGCAGTGCGTTACAGGGACCGGCCTATGGCTACACCTTC.